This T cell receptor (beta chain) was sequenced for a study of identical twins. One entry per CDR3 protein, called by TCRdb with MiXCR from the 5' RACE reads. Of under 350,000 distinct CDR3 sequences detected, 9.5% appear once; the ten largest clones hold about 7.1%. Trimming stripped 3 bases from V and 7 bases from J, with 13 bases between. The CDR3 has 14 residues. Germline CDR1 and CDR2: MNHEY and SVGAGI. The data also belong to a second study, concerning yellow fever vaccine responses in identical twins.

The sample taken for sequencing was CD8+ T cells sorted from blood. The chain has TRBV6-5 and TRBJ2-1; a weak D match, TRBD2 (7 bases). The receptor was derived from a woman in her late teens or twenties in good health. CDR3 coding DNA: TGTGCCAGCAGTTATGGGGGGGGCTCGAATGAGCAGTTCTTC. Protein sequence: CASSYGGGSNEQFF.